This passage covers 21 T cell receptor beta chains from one sample sequenced in a study of siplizumab effects on memory and regulatory T cells. Data came from immunoSEQ multiplex PCR; TCRdb stores just in-frame clones and leaves some out. Of approximately 97,000 clones in the sample, 80% to 95% were seen once. The source material was CD4+ T cells sorted from blood. Receptor source: a human donor in good health.

This chain links TRBV5-4 with TRBJ2-3, with D maybe TRBD1 (7 bases). The V end lost 1 base, the J end lost 5 bases, and 11 bases lay between the germline ends. The germline V gene encodes CDR1 SGHNT and CDR2 YYREEE (reference sequence). The CDR3 spans 14 residues. CDR3 nucleotide sequence: TGTGCCAGCAGCTTGATGCAGGGGGGAGATACGCAGTATTTT. This translates into CASSLMQGGDTQYF.

The gene calls are TRBV7-9 and TRBJ2-3; TRBD2 might be the D (5 bases). Trimming cost V 2 bases and J 2 bases, with 11 bases left between them. Germline CDR1 reads SEHNR; CDR2 reads FQNEAQ (reference sequence). The CDR3 has 15 residues. The chain's CDR3 is CASSLSGIFTDTQYF. The CDR3 nucleotides read TGTGCCAGCAGCTTATCCGGGATATTCACAGATACGCAGTATTTT.

The chain employs TRBV28 and TRBJ2-7, with a possible D match to TRBD2 (6 bases). The CDR3 consists of 15 residues. With 8 bases removed from V and 5 bases from J, the gap between germline ends came to 22 bases. The germline V gene encodes CDR1 MDHEN and CDR2 SYDVKM. The CDR3 spells CASGGAGGGYHEQYF. The DNA of the CDR3 is TGTGCCAGCGGTGGGGCTGGAGGAGGGTACCACGAGCAGTACTTC.

The chain combines TRBV2 with TRBJ2-1; possibly TRBD2 for D (5 bases). Germline V gene lookup returns CDR1 SNHLY and CDR2 FYNNEI. The V end lost 7 bases, the J end lost 5 bases, and 15 bases lay between the germline ends. The CDR3 consists of 14 residues. The DNA of the CDR3 is TGTGCCAGCACTCGCCGCAAACTAGACAATGAGCAGTTCTTC. This codes for CASTRRKLDNEQFF. The full variable domain, in which reference TRBV2 and TRBJ2-1 provide the parts outside the CDR3, is EPEVTQTPSHQVTQMGQEVILRCVPISNHLYFYWYRQILGQKVEFLVSFYNNEISEKSEIFDDQFSVERPDGSNFTLKIRSTKLEDSAMYFCASTRRKLDNEQFFGPGTRLTVL.

The chain uses TRBV19 and TRBJ1-4; D may be TRBD1 (6 bases). In germline, CDR1 is LNHDA, CDR2 SQIVND (reference sequence). Trimming took off 5 bases at V and 3 bases at J, with 10 bases between the two ends. CDR3 length equals 14 residues. The CDR3 DNA follows: TGTGCCAGTAGTGGGTCAGGGGCTAATGAAAAACTGTTTTTT. Translated, it gives CASSGSGANEKLFF.

Only a few counts were recorded for this clone. The genes are TRBV30 and TRBJ1-2, with 9 bases fitting TRBD1. This CDR3 is 13 amino acids long. The germline gives CDR1 GTSNPN, CDR2 SVGIG (reference sequence). V shed 4 bases and J 3 bases; nucleotides not matched to a gene: 3. The CDR3 loop is CAWKGQGHYGYTF. The CDR3 DNA reads as TGTGCCTGGAAGGGACAGGGACACTATGGCTACACCTTC. Together with reference TRBV30 and TRBJ1-2, the CDR3 gives the full variable domain: SQTIHQWPATLVQPVGSPLSLECTVEGTSNPNLYWYRQAAGRGLQLLFYSVGIGQISSEVPQNLSASRPQDRQFILSSKKLLLSDSGFYLCAWKGQGHYGYTFGSGTRLTVV.

The chain's CDR3 is CASSLGLTGNHNEQFF. CDR3 nucleotides: TGTGCCAGCAGCTTAGGTTTGACGGGGAACCACAATGAGCAGTTCTTC. The rearrangement uses TRBV11-2 and TRBJ2-1, with D possibly matching TRBD2 (5 bases). This CDR3 comprises 16 residues. Trimming pared 1 base from V and 5 bases from J, leaving 15 bases between. Germline V gives CDR1 SGHAT, CDR2 FQNNGV.

As concerns this clone: One end of the junction is discordant with germline, which a read error may explain. The chain couples TRBV6-1 to TRBJ1-1; no reliable D call. The CDR3 sequence is 13 residues long. From germline, CDR1 is MNHNS and CDR2 SASEGT. CDR3 region: CASSEGPRPEAFF. Here the CDR3 DNA reads TGTGCCAGCAGTGAAGGGCCCCGACCTGAGGCTTTCTTT.

The genes are TRBV30 and TRBJ2-3; 7 nucleotides line up with TRBD2. Germline CDR1 is GTSNPN and CDR2 is SVGIG (reference sequence). The V segment lost 0 bases and the J segment 4 bases; nucleotides outside the gene matches: 1. The CDR3 has 13 residues. The CDR3 loop is CAWSVREPDTQYF. DNA of the CDR3: TGTGCCTGGAGTGTGCGGGAGCCAGATACGCAGTATTTT.

The V call is TRBV28, the J call TRBJ1-5; maybe TRBD1 (6 bases). This CDR3 spans 15 amino acids. Trimming took 6 bases from V and 4 from J, leaving 16 bases between them. Germline V gene sequence: CDR1 MDHEN, CDR2 SYDVKM. CDR3 residues: CASRGGGPLNQPQHF. The CDR3 nucleotides read TGTGCCAGCAGGGGAGGGGGGCCCCTTAATCAGCCCCAGCATTTT.

The chain carries TRBV5-1 and TRBJ1-1; TRBD1 matches 10 bases. V lost 1 base to trimming and J lost 6 bases; unmatched junction nucleotides: 3. The CDR3 covers 14 residues. Germline V gene sequence: CDR1 SGHRS, CDR2 YFSETQ. CDR3 region: CASSLRTGGSEAFF. The CDR3 bases are TGCGCCAGCAGCTTGAGGACAGGGGGTTCTGAAGCTTTCTTT.

This clone was detected once. V is TRBV7-6 and J is TRBJ2-5; either TRBD1 or TRBD2 may fit D (5 bases each). The V gene lost 5 bases and the J gene lost 7 bases, with 17 bases spanning the gap. Germline V CDR1 and CDR2: SGHVS, FNYEAQ. The CDR3 is 14 amino acids. The CDR3 coding sequence is TGTGCCAGCAGCCCGGGACGGAGAGACGGGACCCAGTACTTC. The encoded protein is CASSPGRRDGTQYF.

The rearrangement joins TRBV6-5 to TRBJ1-1, with 8 bases identical to TRBD1. Germline values: CDR1 MNHEY, CDR2 SVGAGI. This CDR3 spans 13 amino acids. V lost 6 bases and J lost 3; bases outside the gene matches: 3. The CDR3 DNA sequence: TGTGCCAGCAGAACACAGGGGGACACTGAAGCTTTCTTT. It codes for CASRTQGDTEAFF.

The chain is built from TRBV18 and TRBJ1-1; D remains unclear. CDR1 is KGHSH and CDR2 is LQKENI in the germline V gene. CDR3 length equals 13 residues. V gave up 2 bases and J gave up 1 base, with 5 bases separating them. This chain's CDR3 is CASSPTQNTEAFF. CDR3 sequence (DNA): TGTGCCAGCTCACCAACGCAGAACACTGAAGCTTTCTTT.

The rearrangement joins TRBV18 to TRBJ1-1; D is unresolved. Germline CDR1 is KGHSH and CDR2 is LQKENI. Between the trimmed V and J ends, which lost 6 bases and 0 bases, there was a span of 17 bases. The CDR3 runs to 16 residues. As DNA, the CDR3 is TGTGCCAGCTCCCCATTCACGCCGGACGTGAACACTGAAGCTTTCTTT. It yields the protein CASSPFTPDVNTEAFF.

The V call is TRBV7-9, the J call TRBJ2-7; tentative D call: TRBD1 (5 bases). V lost 0 bases and J 5 bases, leaving 8 bases between the germline ends. This CDR3 is built from 13 residues. Germline lookup yields CDR1 SEHNR and CDR2 FQNEAQ (reference sequence). CDR3 DNA: TGTGCCAGCAGCTTAGCAGGGGTGGACGAGCAGTACTTC. Residues: CASSLAGVDEQYF.

The chain recombines TRBV19 with TRBJ2-2, with D tentatively TRBD1 or TRBD2 (5 bases each). This CDR3 region has 18 residues. Germline-derived CDR1 and CDR2 are LNHDA and SQIVND (reference sequence). V was cut by 3 bases and J by 5 bases, with 22 bases left in between. CDR3 residues: CASSMATSGWGNTGELFF. The CDR3 DNA reads as TGTGCCAGTAGTATGGCCACTTCAGGATGGGGGAATACCGGGGAGCTGTTTTTT.

V and J are TRBV19 and TRBJ2-7, with 7 nucleotides matching TRBD1. CDR3 size: 13 residues. V shed 4 bases and J 4 bases; nucleotides not matched to a gene: 4. Germline CDR1 reads LNHDA; CDR2 reads SQIVND (reference sequence). Here the CDR3 DNA reads TGTGCCAGTAGTAACAGGGGCTCGTACGAGCAGTACTTC. Its protein is CASSNRGSYEQYF.

V gene TRBV5-1 combines with J gene TRBJ2-6; D is possibly TRBD1 (6 bases). V was cut by 4 bases and J by 4 bases, with 18 bases left in between. Germline V gene lookup returns CDR1 SGHRS and CDR2 YFSETQ. The CDR3 runs 17 residues. The CDR3 sequence: CASSPLIQGTGANVLTF. CDR3 nucleotides: TGCGCCAGCAGCCCGTTAATACAGGGAACAGGGGCCAACGTCCTGACTTTC.

The chain recombines TRBV5-1 with TRBJ2-2; D is uncertain. The CDR3 length is 15 residues. The germline gives CDR1 SGHRS, CDR2 YFSETQ. Trimming shortened V by 6 bases and J by 6 bases, and 18 bases separated the two germline ends. The DNA for the CDR3 is TGCGCCAGCAAAACACTTTCTTGGACCTCCGGGGAGCTGTTTTTT. It translates to CASKTLSWTSGELFF.

The chain links TRBV27 to TRBJ1-1; D might be TRBD1 (6 bases). This CDR3 is built from 16 residues. CDR1 is MNHEY and CDR2 is SMNVEV in the germline V gene (reference sequence). Trimming stripped 6 bases from V and 5 bases from J, with 22 bases between. CDR3 bases: TGTGCCAGCAGCCCCATGGGGGGCGCGTCGAGTACTGAAGCTTTCTTT. Residues: CASSPMGGASSTEAFF.